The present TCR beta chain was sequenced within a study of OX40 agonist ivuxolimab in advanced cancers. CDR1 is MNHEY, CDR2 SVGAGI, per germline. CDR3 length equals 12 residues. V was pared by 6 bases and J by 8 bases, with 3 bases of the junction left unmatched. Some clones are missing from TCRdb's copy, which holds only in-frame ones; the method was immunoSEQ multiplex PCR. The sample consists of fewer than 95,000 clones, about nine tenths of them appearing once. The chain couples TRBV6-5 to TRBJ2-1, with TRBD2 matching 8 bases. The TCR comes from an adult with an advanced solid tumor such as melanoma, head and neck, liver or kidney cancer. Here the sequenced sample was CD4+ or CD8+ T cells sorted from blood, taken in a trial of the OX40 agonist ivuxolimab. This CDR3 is CASRGLVHEQFF. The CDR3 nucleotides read TGTGCCAGCAGGGGACTAGTCCATGAGCAGTTCTTC.